The clone carrying this T cell receptor beta chain was seen a handful of times. Per the authors' pipeline: Amplified reference gene primers provided the basis for estimating nucleated cell counts. Profiled with immunoSEQ multiplex PCR; TCRdb holds only in-frame clones, not every one. V and J calls and clone size are those listed in that table; D and trimming were worked out from the DNA. The sample includes about 85,000 clones, around 82% of them seen just once. This sample stems from a study of blood T cell repertoires in COVID-19. This CDR3 is built from 14 residues. Germline V gene data show CDR1 as MDHEN and CDR2 as SYDVKM. V lost 6 bases and J 1 base, leaving 12 bases between the germline ends.

The source material was peripheral blood. This chain connects TRBV28 to TRBJ1-1; D may be TRBD1 (6 bases). This receptor was taken from a woman aged 80 or over with acute or convalescent COVID-19. CDR3 sequence (DNA): TGTGCCAGCAGGCCCACGGACAGGAACACTGAAGCTTTCTTT. It yields the protein CASRPTDRNTEAFF.